One and the same sample provided the 4 T cell receptor beta chains below, sequenced in a study of shared clonotypes between healthy human individuals. Some clones are missing from TCRdb's copy, which holds only in-frame ones; the method was immunoSEQ multiplex PCR. This table has 2 million to 2.5 million clones, less than 95% appearing once. Sample: naive CD4+ T cells from PBMCs. The subset was: CD45RA+ positively selected. The receptors were sampled from a man younger than 35 in good health. Some clones in this sample may be carry-over from other donors' samples.

This clone has just a few counts. The V and J genes are TRBV2 and TRBJ2-2; perhaps TRBD1 as D (6 bases). The CDR3 runs to 12 residues. V lost 11 bases, J lost 7 bases, and 14 bases lay in between. Germline V CDR1 and CDR2: SNHLY, FYNNEI. The CDR3 here is CAGAHRVGELFF. In nucleotides, the CDR3 is TGTGCCGGCGCCCACAGGGTCGGGGAGCTGTTTTTT.

The genes are TRBV21-1 and TRBJ1-2; the table gives TRBD1 as D, unverified against the DNA. TRBV21-1 is a pseudogene segment. The CDR3 has 16 amino acids. CDR3 nucleotide sequence: TGTGCCAGCAGCAAAATGAGGACAGGCGATAACTATGGCTACACCTTC. This codes for CASSKMRTGDNYGYTF.

This clone appeared a few times. CDR3 loop: CASSIGLAGAWGETQYF. CDR3 DNA sequence: TGTGCCAGCAGCATCGGACTAGCGGGAGCTTGGGGAGAGACCCAGTACTTC. The rearrangement joins TRBV5-4 to TRBJ2-5, with TRBD2 matching over 13 bases. V shed 4 bases, J shed 4 bases, and the junction held 10 bases outside the gene matches. The CDR3 contains 17 residues. In germline, CDR1 is SGHNT, CDR2 YYREEE (reference sequence).

The rearrangement uses TRBV15 and TRBJ2-5, with a tentative D call TRBD2 (5 bases). Germline assignment: CDR1 LNHNV and CDR2 YYDKDF (reference sequence). There are 14 residues in the CDR3. Trimming cost V 6 bases and J 1 base, with 12 bases left between them. The CDR3 sequence is CATRAAGSQETQYF. DNA of the CDR3: TGTGCCACCAGAGCGGCCGGGTCCCAAGAGACCCAGTACTTC.